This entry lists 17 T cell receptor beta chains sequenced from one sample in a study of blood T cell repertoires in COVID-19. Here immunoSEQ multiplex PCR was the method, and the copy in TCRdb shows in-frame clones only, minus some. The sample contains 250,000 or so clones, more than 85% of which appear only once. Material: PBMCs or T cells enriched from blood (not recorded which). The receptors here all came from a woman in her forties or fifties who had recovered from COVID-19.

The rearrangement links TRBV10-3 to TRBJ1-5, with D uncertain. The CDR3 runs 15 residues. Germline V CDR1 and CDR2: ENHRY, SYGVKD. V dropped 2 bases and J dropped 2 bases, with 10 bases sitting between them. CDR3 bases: TGTGCCATCAGTGAGGAGCTGATGGGCAATCAGCCCCAGCATTTT. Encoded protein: CAISEELMGNQPQHF.

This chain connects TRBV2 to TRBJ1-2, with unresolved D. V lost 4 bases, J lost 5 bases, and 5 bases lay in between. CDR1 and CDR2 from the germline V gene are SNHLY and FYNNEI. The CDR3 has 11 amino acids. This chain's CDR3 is CASSAQYGYTF. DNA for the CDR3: TGTGCCAGCAGTGCTCAGTATGGCTACACCTTC.

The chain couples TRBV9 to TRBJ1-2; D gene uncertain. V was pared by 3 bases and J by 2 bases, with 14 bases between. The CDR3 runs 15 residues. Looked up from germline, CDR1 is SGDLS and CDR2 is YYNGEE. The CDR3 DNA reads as TGTGCCAGCAGCGGAAGAGACGGGTCGAACTATGGCTACACCTTC. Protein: CASSGRDGSNYGYTF.

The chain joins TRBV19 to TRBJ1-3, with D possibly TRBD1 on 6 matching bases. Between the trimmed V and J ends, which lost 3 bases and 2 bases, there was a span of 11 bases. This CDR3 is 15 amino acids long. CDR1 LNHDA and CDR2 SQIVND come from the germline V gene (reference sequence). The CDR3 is CASSISKGAGNTIYF. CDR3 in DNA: TGTGCCAGTAGTATCTCAAAGGGGGCTGGAAACACCATATATTTT.

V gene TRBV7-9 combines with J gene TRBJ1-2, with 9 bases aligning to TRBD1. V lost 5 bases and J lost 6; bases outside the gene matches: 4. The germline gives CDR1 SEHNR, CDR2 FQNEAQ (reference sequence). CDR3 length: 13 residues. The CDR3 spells CASSRGQGNGYTF. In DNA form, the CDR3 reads TGTGCCAGCAGCCGAGGACAGGGGAATGGCTACACCTTC. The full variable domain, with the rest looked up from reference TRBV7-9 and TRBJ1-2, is DTGVSQNPRHKITKRGQNVTFRCDPISEHNRLYWYRQTLGQGPEFLTYFQNEAQLEKSRLLSDRFSAERPKGSFSTLEIQRTEQGDSAMYLCASSRGQGNGYTFGSGTRLTVV.

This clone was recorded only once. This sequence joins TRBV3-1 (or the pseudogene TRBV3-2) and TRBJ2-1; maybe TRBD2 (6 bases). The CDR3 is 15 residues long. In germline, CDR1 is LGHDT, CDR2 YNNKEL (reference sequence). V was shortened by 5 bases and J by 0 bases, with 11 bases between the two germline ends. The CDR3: CASSDLGGSYNEQFF. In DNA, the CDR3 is TGTGCCAGCAGCGACCTGGGGGGCTCCTACAATGAGCAGTTCTTC.

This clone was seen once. CDR3 residues: CASSLGSSYEQYF. The CDR3 bases are TGTGCCAGCAGCTTAGGGAGCTCCTACGAGCAGTACTTC. The genes are TRBV5-4 and TRBJ2-7, with D perhaps matching TRBD2 (5 bases). The CDR3 is 13 residues long. CDR1 and CDR2 from the germline V gene are SGHNT and YYREEE (reference sequence). Trimming removed 2 bases from V and 0 bases from J, with 6 bases in between.

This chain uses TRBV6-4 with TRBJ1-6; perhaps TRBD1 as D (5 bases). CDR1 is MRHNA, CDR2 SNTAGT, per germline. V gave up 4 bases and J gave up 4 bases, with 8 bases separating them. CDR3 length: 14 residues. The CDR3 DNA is TGTGCCAGCAGTGCGTCAGGGTATAATTCACCCCTCCACTTT. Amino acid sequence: CASSASGYNSPLHF.

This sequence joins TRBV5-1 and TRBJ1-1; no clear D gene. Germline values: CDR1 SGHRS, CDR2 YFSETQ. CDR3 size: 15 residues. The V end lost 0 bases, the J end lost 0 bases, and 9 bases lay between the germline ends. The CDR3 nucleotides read TGCGCCAGCAGCTTGGCCGCGCAGGTGAACACTGAAGCTTTCTTT. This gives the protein CASSLAAQVNTEAFF.

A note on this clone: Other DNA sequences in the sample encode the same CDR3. The CDR3 region has the DNA TGTGCCAGTAGTCCACTAGCTGGCTACAATGAGCAGTTCTTC. This encodes CASSPLAGYNEQFF. This rearrangement joins TRBV19 to TRBJ2-1; D perhaps matches TRBD2 (6 bases). CDR3 length: 14 residues. CDR1 LNHDA and CDR2 SQIVND come from the germline V gene (reference sequence). V lost 5 bases, J lost 3 bases, and 11 bases lay in between.

This CDR3 is CASSLSGLYGYTF. The CDR3 bases are TGTGCCAGCAGTTTATCGGGGCTATACGGCTACACCTTC. The chain is built from TRBV27 and TRBJ1-2, with D possibly TRBD1 on 5 matching bases. V shed 0 bases and J shed 8 bases, with 10 bases lying between them. The CDR3 has 13 residues. The germline gives CDR1 MNHEY, CDR2 SMNVEV (reference sequence).

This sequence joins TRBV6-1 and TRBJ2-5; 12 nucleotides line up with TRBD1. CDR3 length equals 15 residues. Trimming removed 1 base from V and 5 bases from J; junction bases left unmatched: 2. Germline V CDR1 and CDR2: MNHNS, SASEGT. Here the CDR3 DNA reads TGTGCCAGCAGTGAAGGGGGACAGGGGGCTGAGACCCAGTACTTC. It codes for CASSEGGQGAETQYF.

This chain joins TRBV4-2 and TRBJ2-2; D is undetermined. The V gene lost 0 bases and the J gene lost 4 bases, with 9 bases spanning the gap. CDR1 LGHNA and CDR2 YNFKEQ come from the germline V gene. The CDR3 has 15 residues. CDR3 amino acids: CASSQDVSSTGELFF. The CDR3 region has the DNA TGTGCCAGCAGCCAAGATGTTAGTTCCACCGGGGAGCTGTTTTTT.

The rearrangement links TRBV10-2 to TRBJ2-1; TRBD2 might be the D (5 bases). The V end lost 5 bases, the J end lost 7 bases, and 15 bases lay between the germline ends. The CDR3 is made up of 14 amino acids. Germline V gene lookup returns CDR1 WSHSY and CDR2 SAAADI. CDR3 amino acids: CASSSGDLRNEQFF. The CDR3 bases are TGCGCCAGCAGTAGCGGAGACCTCAGAAATGAGCAGTTCTTC.

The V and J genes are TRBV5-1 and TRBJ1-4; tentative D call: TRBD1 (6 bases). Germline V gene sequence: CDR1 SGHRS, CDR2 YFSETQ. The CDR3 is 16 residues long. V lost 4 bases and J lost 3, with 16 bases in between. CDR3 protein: CASSAQQGFANEKLFF. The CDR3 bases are TGCGCCAGCAGCGCGCAACAGGGATTTGCTAATGAAAAACTGTTTTTT.

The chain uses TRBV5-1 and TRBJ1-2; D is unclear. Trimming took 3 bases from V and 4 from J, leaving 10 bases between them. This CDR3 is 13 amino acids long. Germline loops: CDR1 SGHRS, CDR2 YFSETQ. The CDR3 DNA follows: TGCGCCAGCAGCTATGACGGACTCTATGGCTACACCTTC. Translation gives CASSYDGLYGYTF.

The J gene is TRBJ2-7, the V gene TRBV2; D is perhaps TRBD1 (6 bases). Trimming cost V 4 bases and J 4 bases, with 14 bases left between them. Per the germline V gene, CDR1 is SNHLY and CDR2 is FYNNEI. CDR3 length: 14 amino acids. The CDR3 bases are TGTGCCAGCAGTGCGAGGGCAGGGGTGTACGAGCAGTACTTC. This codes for CASSARAGVYEQYF.